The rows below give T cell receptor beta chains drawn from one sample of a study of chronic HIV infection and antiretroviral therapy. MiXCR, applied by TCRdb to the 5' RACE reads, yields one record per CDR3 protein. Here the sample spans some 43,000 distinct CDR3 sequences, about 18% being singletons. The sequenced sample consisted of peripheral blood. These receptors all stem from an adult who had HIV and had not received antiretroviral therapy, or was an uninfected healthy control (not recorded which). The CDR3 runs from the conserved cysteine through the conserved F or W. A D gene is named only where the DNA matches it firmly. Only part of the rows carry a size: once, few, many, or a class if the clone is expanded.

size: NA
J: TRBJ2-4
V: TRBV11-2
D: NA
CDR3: CASRLGQAGENIQYF
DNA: TGTGCCAGCAGATTAGGACAGGCGGGGGAAAACATTCAGTACTTC

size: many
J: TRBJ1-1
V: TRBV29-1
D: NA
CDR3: CSGFWGGTEAFF
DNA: TGCAGCGGTTTTTGGGGAGGCACTGAAGCTTTCTTT

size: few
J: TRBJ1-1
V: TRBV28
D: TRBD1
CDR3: CASTTLGGNTEAFF
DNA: TGTGCCAGCACCACCCTAGGGGGCAACACTGAAGCTTTCTTT

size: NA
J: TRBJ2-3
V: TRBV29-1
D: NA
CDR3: CSVEGDTDTQYF
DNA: TGCAGCGTTGAGGGAGACACAGATACGCAGTATTTT

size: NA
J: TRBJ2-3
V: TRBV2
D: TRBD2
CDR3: CASSETAGSTDTQYF
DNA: TGTGCCAGCAGTGAGACAGCGGGGAGCACAGATACGCAGTATTTT

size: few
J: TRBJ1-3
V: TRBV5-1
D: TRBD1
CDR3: CASSLPGQGVSGNTIYF
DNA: TGCGCCAGCAGCTTACCGGGACAGGGCGTCTCTGGAAACACCATATATTTT

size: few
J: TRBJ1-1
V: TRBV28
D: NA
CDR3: CASSLGRGTEAFF
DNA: TGTGCCAGCAGTTTGGGCCGGGGGACTGAAGCTTTCTTT

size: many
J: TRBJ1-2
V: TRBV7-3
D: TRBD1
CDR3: CASSSQGAGGYTF
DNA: TGTGCCAGCAGCTCCCAGGGGGCAGGCGGCTACACCTTC

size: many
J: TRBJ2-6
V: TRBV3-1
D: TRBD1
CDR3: CASSRLTGAGANVLTF
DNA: TGTGCCAGCAGCCGCCTCACAGGGGCCGGGGCCAACGTCCTGACTTTC

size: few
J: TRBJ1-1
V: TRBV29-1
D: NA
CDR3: CSVGGFGEAFF
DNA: TGCAGCGTTGGTGGGTTTGGTGAAGCTTTCTTT

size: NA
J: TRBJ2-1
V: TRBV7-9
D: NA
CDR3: CASSFRDGYNEQFF
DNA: TGTGCCAGCAGCTTCCGGGACGGATACAATGAGCAGTTCTTC

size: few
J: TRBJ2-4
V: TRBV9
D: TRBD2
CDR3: CASSRAGRGSENIQYF
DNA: TGTGCCAGCAGCCGAGCGGGGCGGGGTAGCGAAAACATTCAGTACTTC

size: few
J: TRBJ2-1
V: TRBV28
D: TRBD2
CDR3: CASSLGGLAGVREQFF
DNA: TGTGCCAGCAGTTTAGGGGGACTAGCGGGAGTTCGTGAGCAGTTCTTC

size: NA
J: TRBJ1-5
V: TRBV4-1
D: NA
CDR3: CASALNGQLSNQPQHF
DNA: TGCGCCAGCGCCCTAAACGGGCAGCTTAGCAATCAGCCCCAGCATTTT

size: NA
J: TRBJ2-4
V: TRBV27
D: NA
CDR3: CASSYEEYIQYF
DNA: TGTGCCAGCAGTTACGAAGAATACATTCAGTACTTC

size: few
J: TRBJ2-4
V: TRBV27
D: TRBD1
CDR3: CASSPRQGQNIQYF
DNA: TGTGCCAGCAGTCCTAGACAGGGACAAAACATTCAGTACTTC

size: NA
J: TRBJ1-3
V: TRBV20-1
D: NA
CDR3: CSARDFRVAGNTIYF
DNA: TGCAGTGCTAGAGATTTCAGGGTTGCTGGAAACACCATATATTTT

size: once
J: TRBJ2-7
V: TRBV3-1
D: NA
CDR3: CASSPTLGAYEQYF
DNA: TGTGCCAGCAGCCCGACCCTTGGGGCCTACGAGCAGTACTTC